This T cell receptor (beta chain) derives from a study of early T cells in non-severe SARS-CoV-2 infection. This clonotype has only a few counts. One entry per CDR3 protein results from TCRdb running MiXCR on the 5' RACE reads. The repertoire holds about 89,000 distinct CDR3 sequences, with around 16% as singletons. The trim removed 5 bases at V and 0 bases at J, leaving 3 bases unmatched. The CDR3 is made up of 13 amino acids. The germline CDR1 and CDR2 sequences are SQVTM and ANQGSEA. Sequencing used whole blood, obtained at baseline. The sequence was obtained from an adult who was a healthcare worker with PCR-confirmed SARS-CoV-2 infection or an uninfected control (not recorded which). The rearrangement joins TRBV29-1 to TRBJ2-7, with TRBD2 identical over 8 bases. In nucleotides, the CDR3 is TGCAGCGTTTTAGCGGGGAGCTCCTACGAGCAGTACTTC. Its translation is CSVLAGSSYEQYF.